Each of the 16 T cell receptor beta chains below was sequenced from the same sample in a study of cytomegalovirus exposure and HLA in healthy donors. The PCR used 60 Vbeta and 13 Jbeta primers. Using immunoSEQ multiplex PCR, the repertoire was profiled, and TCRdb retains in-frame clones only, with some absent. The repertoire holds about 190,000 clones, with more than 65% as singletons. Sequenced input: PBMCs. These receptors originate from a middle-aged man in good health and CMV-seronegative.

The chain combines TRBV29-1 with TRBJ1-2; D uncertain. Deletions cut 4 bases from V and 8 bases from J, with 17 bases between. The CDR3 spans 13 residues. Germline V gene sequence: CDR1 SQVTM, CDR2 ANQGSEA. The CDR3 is CSVGFGQPLGYTF. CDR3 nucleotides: TGCAGCGTTGGATTTGGGCAGCCCTTGGGCTACACCTTC.

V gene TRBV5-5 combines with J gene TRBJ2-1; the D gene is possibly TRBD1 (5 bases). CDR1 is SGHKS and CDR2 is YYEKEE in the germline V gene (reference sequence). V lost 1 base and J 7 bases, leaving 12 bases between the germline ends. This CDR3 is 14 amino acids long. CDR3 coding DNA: TGTGCCAGCAGCTTGAGGACACTGGGAAATGAGCAGTTCTTC. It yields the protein CASSLRTLGNEQFF.

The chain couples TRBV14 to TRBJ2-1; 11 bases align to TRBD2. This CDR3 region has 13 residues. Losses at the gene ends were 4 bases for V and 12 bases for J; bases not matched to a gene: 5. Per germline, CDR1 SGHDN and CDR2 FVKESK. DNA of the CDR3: TGTGCCAGCAGCCGACATCTAGCGGGGGGGCAGTTCTTC. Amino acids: CASSRHLAGGQFF.

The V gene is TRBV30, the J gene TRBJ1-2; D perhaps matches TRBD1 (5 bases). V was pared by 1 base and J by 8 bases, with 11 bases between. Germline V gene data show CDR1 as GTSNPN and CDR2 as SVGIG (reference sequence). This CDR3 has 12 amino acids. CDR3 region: CAWSGGRGGYTF. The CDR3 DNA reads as TGTGCCTGGAGTGGCGGCCGGGGGGGCTACACCTTC.

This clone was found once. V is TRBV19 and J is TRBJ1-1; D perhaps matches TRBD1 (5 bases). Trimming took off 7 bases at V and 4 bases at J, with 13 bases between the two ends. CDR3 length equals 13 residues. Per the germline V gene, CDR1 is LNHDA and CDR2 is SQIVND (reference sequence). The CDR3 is CASTLAGGTEAFF. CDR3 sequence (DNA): TGTGCCAGTACCCTTGCCGGGGGCACTGAAGCTTTCTTT. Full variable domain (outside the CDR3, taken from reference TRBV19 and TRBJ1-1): DGGITQSPKYLFRKEGQNVTLSCEQNLNHDAMYWYRQDPGQGLRLIYYSQIVNDFQKGDIAEGYSVSREKKESFPLTVTSAQKNPTAFYLCASTLAGGTEAFFGQGTRLTVV.

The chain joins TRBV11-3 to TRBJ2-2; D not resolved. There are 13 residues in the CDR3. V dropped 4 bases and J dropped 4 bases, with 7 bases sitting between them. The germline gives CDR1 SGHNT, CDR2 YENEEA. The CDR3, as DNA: TGTGCCAGCAGCTATGAGCTCACCGGGGAGCTGTTTTTT. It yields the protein CASSYELTGELFF.

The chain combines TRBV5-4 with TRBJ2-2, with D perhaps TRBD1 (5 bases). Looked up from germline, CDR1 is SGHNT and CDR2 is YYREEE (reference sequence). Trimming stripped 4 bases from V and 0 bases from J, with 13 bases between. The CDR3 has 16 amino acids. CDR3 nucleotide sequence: TGTGCCAGCAGCCGCTTACTACAGGCGAACACCGGGGAGCTGTTTTTT. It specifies CASSRLLQANTGELFF.

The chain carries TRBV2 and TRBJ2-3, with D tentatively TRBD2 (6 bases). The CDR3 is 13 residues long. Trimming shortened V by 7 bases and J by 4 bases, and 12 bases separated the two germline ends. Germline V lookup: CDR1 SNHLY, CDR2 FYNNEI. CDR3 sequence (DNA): TGTGCCAGCAAGGAGGGGATTGCAGATACGCAGTATTTT. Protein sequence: CASKEGIADTQYF.

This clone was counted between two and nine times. In DNA form, the CDR3 reads TGCGCCAGCGTTTTTGACTTGGGGGGAACAGGTGAAGCTTTCTTT. Translated: CASVFDLGGTGEAFF. This chain joins TRBV5-1 and TRBJ1-1; possibly TRBD1 for D (5 bases). The CDR3 loop spans 15 amino acids. Trimming stripped 7 bases from V and 7 bases from J, with 23 bases between. The V gene's germline CDR1 is SGHRS and CDR2 YFSETQ. The full variable domain, completed using reference TRBV5-1 and TRBJ1-1, is KAGVTQTPRYLIKTRGQQVTLSCSPISGHRSVSWYQQTPGQGLQFLFEYFSETQRNKGNFPGRFSGRQFSNSRSEMNVSTLELGDSALYLCASVFDLGGTGEAFFGQGTRLTVV.

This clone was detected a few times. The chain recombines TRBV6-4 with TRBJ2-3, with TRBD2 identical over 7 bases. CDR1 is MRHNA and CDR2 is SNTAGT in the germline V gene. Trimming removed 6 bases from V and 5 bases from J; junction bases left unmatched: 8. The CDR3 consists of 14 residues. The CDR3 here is CASSYGLEGDTQYF. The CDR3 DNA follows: TGTGCCAGCAGCTACGGACTAGAGGGAGATACGCAGTATTTT.

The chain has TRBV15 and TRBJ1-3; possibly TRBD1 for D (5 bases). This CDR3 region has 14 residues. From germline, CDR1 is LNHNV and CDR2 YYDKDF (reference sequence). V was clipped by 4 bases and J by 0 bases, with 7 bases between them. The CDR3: CATSTGGSGNTIYF. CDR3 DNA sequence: TGTGCCACCAGCACCGGGGGCTCTGGAAACACCATATATTTT.

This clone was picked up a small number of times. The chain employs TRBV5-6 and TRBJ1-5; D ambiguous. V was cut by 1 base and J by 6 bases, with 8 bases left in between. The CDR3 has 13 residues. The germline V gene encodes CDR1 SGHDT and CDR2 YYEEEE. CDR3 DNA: TGTGCCAGCAGCTTGAGTACGGGTCAGCCCCAGCATTTT. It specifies CASSLSTGQPQHF.

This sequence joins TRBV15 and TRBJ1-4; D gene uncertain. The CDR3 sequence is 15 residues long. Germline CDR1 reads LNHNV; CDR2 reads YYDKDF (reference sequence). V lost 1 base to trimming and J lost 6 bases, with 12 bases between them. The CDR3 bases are TGTGCCACCAGCAGAGCCTTCGGAGGGTATGAAAAACTGTTTTTT. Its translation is CATSRAFGGYEKLFF.

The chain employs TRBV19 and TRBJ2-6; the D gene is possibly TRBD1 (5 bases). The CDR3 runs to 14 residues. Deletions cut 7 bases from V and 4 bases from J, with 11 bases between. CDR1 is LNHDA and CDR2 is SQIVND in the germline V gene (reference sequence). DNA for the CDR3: TGTGCCAGTAAAACACAGGCCGGGGCCAACGTCCTGACTTTC. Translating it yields CASKTQAGANVLTF.

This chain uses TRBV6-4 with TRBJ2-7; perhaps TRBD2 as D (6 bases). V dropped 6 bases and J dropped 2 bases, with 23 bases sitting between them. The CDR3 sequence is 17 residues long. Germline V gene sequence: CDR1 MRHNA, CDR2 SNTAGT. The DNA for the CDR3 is TGTGCCAGCAGCAAGGGACTCCGACCCACTACACCCTACGAGCAGTACTTC. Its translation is CASSKGLRPTTPYEQYF.

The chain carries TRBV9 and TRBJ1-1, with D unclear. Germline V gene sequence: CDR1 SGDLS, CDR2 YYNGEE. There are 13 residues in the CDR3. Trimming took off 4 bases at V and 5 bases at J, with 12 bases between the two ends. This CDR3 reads CASSPAGETEAFF. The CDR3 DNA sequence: TGTGCCAGCAGCCCGGCCGGGGAGACTGAAGCTTTCTTT.